What follows describes a single T cell receptor (beta chain). Adults between roughly 18 and 89 years of age took part from 20 to 25 US areas. Sequencing used immunoSEQ multiplex PCR; TCRdb keeps in-frame clones, though not all of them. The table records hundreds of thousands of clones, 85% of them present only once. These data come from a study of blood T cell repertoires in COVID-19. Whole-study context: The United States, Italy and Spain supplied acute and convalescent COVID-19 samples.

The sequence was obtained from a woman aged 45-65 years who had recovered from COVID-19. Sequenced input: PBMCs or T cells enriched from blood (not recorded which).

The CDR3 DNA sequence: TGCGCCAGCAGTGAGTCGAGGACAGAGACGGCAAAACTGTTTTTT. This gives the protein CASSESRTETAKLFF. This rearrangement joins TRBV10-1 to TRBJ1-4, with a weak D call TRBD1 (6 bases). The CDR3 totals 15 residues. V dropped 0 bases and J dropped 10 bases, with 15 bases sitting between them. Germline assignment: CDR1 WNHNN and CDR2 SYGVQD (reference sequence).